This TCR beta chain was identified during a study of T cell responses to AZD1222 COVID-19 vaccine. Assay used: immunoSEQ multiplex PCR; TCRdb lists only in-frame clones, some missing. Among under 130,000 clones, 88% were seen once, and the ten largest hold 2% to 3%. CDR3 length equals 15 residues. The J segment lost 9 bases and the V segment lost 5 bases, leaving 12 bases of the junction unmatched. Germline values: CDR1 MDHEN, CDR2 SYDVKM. This clone was found a few times. The starting material was peripheral blood, obtained on day 0 of AZD1222 vaccination. The clonotype comes from an adult in good health. The J gene is TRBJ1-4, the V gene TRBV28; 7 bases map to TRBD1. CDR3 nucleotide sequence: TGTGCCAGCAGTCTCAGACAGGGACAGTCCCAAAAACTGTTTTTT. Its protein is CASSLRQGQSQKLFF.